Below, 3 T cell receptor beta chains from the same sample are listed, as sequenced in a study of T cells in Graves' hyperthyroidism and ophthalmopathy. Researchers took RNA transcripts and amplified the TCR beta CDR3 regions from them. With the HTBI primer set, the TCR CDR3 went through a first round of RT-PCR. One entry per CDR3 protein results from TCRdb running MiXCR on the multiplex PCR reads. Counted here are around 690,000 distinct CDR3 sequences, roughly 17% occurring once; the ten biggest clones make up around 16%. Sequenced material: blood. These TCRs come from a man over 45 with Graves' hyperthyroidism.

Many counts were recorded for this clonotype. The V call is TRBV7-2, the J call TRBJ1-6; D is perhaps TRBD1 (6 bases). Germline loops: CDR1 SGHTA, CDR2 FQGNSA. Deletions cut 1 base from V and 10 bases from J, with 14 bases between. The CDR3 sequence is 15 residues long. The CDR3 DNA follows: TGTGCCAGCAGCTTAGGACAGGCCGGGGGATCACCCCTCCACTTT. Amino acid sequence: CASSLGQAGGSPLHF.

The rearrangement joins TRBV12-3 or TRBV12-4 to TRBJ2-7; TRBD1 matches 8 bases. V lost 4 bases and J lost 2; bases outside the gene matches: 7. The CDR3 is 15 residues long. The CDR3 DNA sequence: TGTGCCAGCAGTTCGACAGGGGAAATGACCTACGAGCAGTACTTC. Residues: CASSSTGEMTYEQYF.

The chain uses TRBV7-9 and TRBJ2-1, with 8 bases identical to TRBD2. The germline gives CDR1 SEHNR, CDR2 FQNEAQ (reference sequence). V shed 2 bases, J shed 0 bases, and the junction held 18 bases outside the gene matches. The CDR3 has 21 amino acids. The CDR3 spells CASSLLFSGNWNKSSYNEQFF. CDR3 nucleotides: TGTGCCAGCAGCTTACTATTTAGCGGGAACTGGAACAAAAGCTCCTACAATGAGCAGTTCTTC. The whole variable domain, filled in from reference TRBV7-9 and TRBJ2-1, reads DTGVSQNPRHKITKRGQNVTFRCDPISEHNRLYWYRQTLGQGPEFLTYFQNEAQLEKSRLLSDRFSAERPKGSFSTLEIQRTEQGDSAMYLCASSLLFSGNWNKSSYNEQFFGPGTRLTVL.